One T cell receptor (beta chain) is described in this entry. This sample was included in a study of blood T cell repertoires in COVID-19. Overall study context: Material from acute and convalescent COVID-19 was sourced from the United States, Italy and Spain.

The CDR3 runs to 15 residues. V was pared by 3 bases and J by 2 bases, with 7 bases of the junction left unmatched. Germline lookup yields CDR1 SEHNR and CDR2 FQNEAQ (reference sequence). How the authors handled the data: Estimation of nucleated cell counts was performed using reference gene primer amplification. Using immunoSEQ multiplex PCR, the repertoire was profiled, and TCRdb retains in-frame clones only, with some absent. That table furnishes V, J and clone size, whereas the DNA furnished D and trimming. The sample contains 50,000 to 55,000 clones, roughly 87% of which appear only once. The source is a human donor with active COVID-19. The donor label of this sample is uncertain. The chain joins TRBV7-9 to TRBJ2-7, with 7 bases that match TRBD2. Source material: peripheral blood. The CDR3 DNA sequence: TGTGCCAGCAGCTTCGTAAGCGGGGTCACCTACGAGCAGTACTTC. It yields the protein CASSFVSGVTYEQYF.